This is a list of T cell receptor beta chains from one sample in a study of OX40 agonist ivuxolimab in advanced cancers. Sequencing was performed with immunoSEQ multiplex PCR; in TCRdb, only in-frame clones are kept and a portion is missing. This sample carries 78,000 or so clones, around 84% of them seen once, and the ten largest clones take roughly 16%. The sample here was CD4+ or CD8+ T cells sorted from blood, taken in a trial of the OX40 agonist ivuxolimab. Source of these receptors: an adult with an advanced solid tumor such as melanoma, head and neck, liver or kidney cancer. The conserved cysteine and the conserved F or W are not part of the CDR3 here. Each record gives: V gene, CDR3 length, J gene, CDR3 protein.

V: TRBV28
length: 12
J: TRBJ1-4
CDR3: ASSRQGINEKLF

V: TRBV2
length: 12
J: TRBJ2-3
CDR3: ASSEQPSTDTQY

V: TRBV6-5
length: 13
J: TRBJ2-1
CDR3: ASEPGTRDPNEQF

V: TRBV11-3
length: 10
J: TRBJ2-3
CDR3: ASSTGTDTQY

V: TRBV19
length: 13
J: TRBJ1-4
CDR3: ASSIQTGWREKLF

V: TRBV2
length: 13
J: TRBJ2-1
CDR3: ADSRDRARVGEQF

V: TRBV6-5
length: 10
J: TRBJ1-2
CDR3: ASSYSAGGYT

V: TRBV2
length: 15
J: TRBJ2-6
CDR3: ASSGWDSTSGANVLT

V: TRBV7-9
length: 13
J: TRBJ2-1
CDR3: ASSFGLAGYNEQF

V: TRBV6-1
length: 9
J: TRBJ1-2
CDR3: ASSERAFYT

V: TRBV11-3
length: 14
J: TRBJ2-1
CDR3: ASSLDGTSSDNEQF

V: TRBV6-5
length: 13
J: TRBJ2-2
CDR3: ASSYLAGETGELF

V: TRBV5-1
length: 12
J: TRBJ1-4
CDR3: ASSLGTANEKLF

V: TRBV4-1
length: 10
J: TRBJ2-1
CDR3: ASSQEVGEQF

V: TRBV29-1
length: 11
J: TRBJ1-1
CDR3: SVVGPLNTEAF

V: TRBV28
length: 10
J: TRBJ1-5
CDR3: ATQGTNQPQH

V: TRBV11-2
length: 16
J: TRBJ2-6
CDR3: ASSLIRTSLTGANVLT

V: TRBV10-3
length: 13
J: TRBJ2-2
CDR3: AISEDRGVAGELF

V: TRBV9
length: 13
J: TRBJ2-3
CDR3: ASSVGLPGADTQY

V: TRBV27
length: 14
J: TRBJ1-5
CDR3: ASSLLATGDDQPQH

V: TRBV27
length: 14
J: TRBJ1-2
CDR3: ASSLSTKSSYYGYT

V: TRBV15
length: 16
J: TRBJ2-7
CDR3: ATSRGGLAGGISYEQY

V: TRBV5-1
length: 13
J: TRBJ2-7
CDR3: ASSSNEGGHYEQY

V: TRBV28
length: 13
J: TRBJ2-1
CDR3: ASSSGTSDRNEQF

V: TRBV5-4
length: 13
J: TRBJ1-2
CDR3: ASSLAGDRYYGYT

V: TRBV6-5
length: 13
J: TRBJ2-6
CDR3: ASSYAISGANVLT

V: TRBV5-6
length: 14
J: TRBJ1-2
CDR3: ASSLAYRYSNYGYT

V: TRBV19
length: 10
J: TRBJ2-1
CDR3: ASSTTGNEQF

V: TRBV18
length: 10
J: TRBJ2-7
CDR3: ASSKQGWEQY

V: TRBV29-1
length: 12
J: TRBJ2-1
CDR3: SVEGRTGYNEQF

V: TRBV21-1
length: 13
J: TRBJ1-1
CDR3: ASSDPNLKGTEAF

V: TRBV6-1
length: 15
J: TRBJ2-1
CDR3: ASSEALRAVYYNEQF

V: TRBV6-1
length: 12
J: TRBJ1-1
CDR3: ASSEVWENTEAF

V: TRBV11-2
length: 13
J: TRBJ2-6
CDR3: ASNPVGSGANVLT

V: TRBV2
length: 10
J: TRBJ2-3
CDR3: ASSVWTDTQY

V: TRBV5-8
length: 13
J: TRBJ1-4
CDR3: ASSAALVRIEKLF